Listed below are T cell receptor beta chains from one sample, sequenced in a study of blood T cells in healthy people across ages. A single record per CDR3 protein comes from TCRdb applying MiXCR to the 5' RACE reads. This table has roughly 1.4 million distinct CDR3 sequences, approximately 59% appearing once. Specimen: blood. The receptors were sampled from a man aged 18 to 30 in good health. The CDR3 runs from the conserved cysteine through the conserved F or W. Fields, in order: clone size, V gene, J gene, D gene, CDR3 protein, CDR3 DNA. The D gene is left open where the match is weak. The size of a clone is reported for some rows only, either as once, few or many, or as a class for expanded clones.

>.|TRBV15|TRBJ1-1|.
CATSRDAGPGTEAFF
TGTGCCACCAGCAGAGATGCGGGCCCGGGTACTGAAGCTTTCTTT
>.|TRBV10-3|TRBJ2-7|.
CAISESPYYEQYF
TGTGCCATCAGTGAGTCCCCATACTACGAGCAGTACTTC
>.|TRBV4-2|TRBJ2-1|.
CASSPGLPNEQFF
TGTGCCAGCAGCCCAGGACTACCCAATGAGCAGTTCTTC
>.|TRBV28|TRBJ2-5|.
CASSLDTGVTQYF
TGTGCCAGCAGTTTAGACACCGGGGTGACCCAGTACTTC
>.|TRBV5-5|TRBJ2-1|TRBD1
CASSSRQGISEQFF
TGTGCCAGCAGCTCCAGACAGGGGATAAGTGAGCAGTTCTTC
>.|TRBV6-6|TRBJ2-5|.
CASSYSRGAQETQYF
TGTGCCAGCAGTTACTCTCGGGGGGCTCAAGAGACCCAGTACTTC
>few|TRBV20-1|TRBJ1-5|TRBD1
CSASGDSYSNQPQHF
TGCAGTGCTAGTGGGGACAGTTATAGCAATCAGCCCCAGCATTTT
>.|TRBV28|TRBJ2-4|.
CASSPDRIAKNIQYF
TGTGCCAGCAGTCCAGACAGGATAGCCAAAAACATTCAGTACTTC
>.|TRBV4-1|TRBJ2-1|.
CANSQDRASSTEQFF
TGCGCCAACAGCCAAGATAGGGCTAGCTCCACTGAGCAGTTCTTC
>.|TRBV5-5|TRBJ2-1|TRBD2
CASSLAATPGLVCCEQFF
TGTGCCAGCAGCTTGGCCGCCACGCCGGGACTAGTATGTTGTGAGCAGTTCTTC
>.|TRBV6-5|TRBJ2-3|TRBD2
CASTPTSGGAQYF
TGTGCCAGCACCCCGACTAGCGGGGGCGCGCAGTATTTT
>.|TRBV7-2|TRBJ1-5|.
CASSKTLANQPQHF
TGTGCCAGCAGCAAAACGCTTGCTAATCAGCCCCAGCATTTT
>.|TRBV4-1|TRBJ1-1|.
CASSIQMNTEAFF
TGCGCCAGCAGCATACAAATGAACACTGAAGCTTTCTTT
>few|TRBV12-3/TRBV12-4|TRBJ1-2|TRBD1
CASTIETGGVIGYGYTF
TGTGCCAGCACTATCGAAACAGGGGGGGTCATTGGCTATGGCTACACCTTC
>.|TRBV25-1|TRBJ1-1|.
CASSPFGVNTEAFF
TGTGCCAGCAGTCCTTTCGGGGTGAACACTGAAGCTTTCTTT
>.|TRBV29-1|TRBJ1-1|.
CSVTTAGTAFF
TGCAGCGTCACCACTGCAGGGACAGCTTTCTTT
>few|TRBV6-1|TRBJ2-7|TRBD1
CASSEGQGVYEQYF
TGTGCCAGCAGTGAAGGGCAGGGGGTCTACGAGCAGTACTTC
>.|TRBV7-9|TRBJ1-5|.
CASSSIYSNQPQHF
TGTGCCAGCAGCAGCATTTATAGCAATCAGCCCCAGCATTTT
>.|TRBV3-1|TRBJ2-2|.
CASSLGGAGTRELFF
TGTGCCAGCAGCCTCGGCGGGGCCGGGACCCGGGAGCTGTTTTTT
>.|TRBV20-1|TRBJ2-7|.
CSASVGAAYEQYF
TGCAGTGCTAGTGTGGGGGCCGCCTACGAGCAGTACTTC
>.|TRBV3-1|TRBJ2-7|.
CASSRTDSYEPYF
TGTGCCAGCAGCCGCACGGACAGCTACGAGCCGTACTTC
>.|TRBV2|TRBJ2-7|.
CASSEIGPYEQYF
TGTGCCAGCAGTGAAATCGGGCCCTACGAGCAGTACTTC
>.|TRBV7-6|TRBJ2-5|.
CASSLVHEEQYF
TGTGCCAGCAGCTTAGTACATGAGGAGCAGTACTTC
>.|TRBV12-3/TRBV12-4|TRBJ2-3|.
CASSLSALGTDTRYF
TGTGCCAGCAGTTTATCCGCCCTCGGCACAGATACGCGGTATTTT
>.|TRBV12-5|TRBJ2-1|TRBD2
CASGPPLGTSGLHEQFF
TGTGCTAGTGGTCCCCCCCTCGGGACTAGCGGGCTTCATGAGCAGTTCTTC
>few|TRBV6-5|TRBJ2-7|.
CASGPSPYEQYF
TGTGCCAGCGGCCCGAGTCCCTACGAGCAGTACTTC
>.|TRBV27|TRBJ1-2|.
CASSLGYGPHGYTF
TGTGCCAGCAGTTTAGGATACGGACCACATGGCTACACCTTC
>few|TRBV27|TRBJ1-1|.
CASSIGSNTEAFF
TGTGCCAGCAGTATAGGATCTAACACTGAAGCTTTCTTT
>.|TRBV10-3|TRBJ2-1|TRBD2
CAISEYRTSNEQFF
TGTGCCATCAGTGAGTACAGGACTAGCAATGAGCAGTTCTTC
>once|TRBV7-9|TRBJ2-2|.
CASSLAVRTGELFF
TGTGCCAGCAGCTTAGCGGTACGGACCGGGGAGCTGTTTTTT
>.|TRBV7-6|TRBJ2-3|TRBD2
CASSQGLAGTTDTQYF
TGTGCCAGCAGCCAGGGACTAGCGGGAACCACAGATACGCAGTATTTT
>.|TRBV6-5|TRBJ2-3|TRBD1
CASSYRGADTQYF
TGTGCCAGCAGCTACAGGGGCGCAGATACGCAGTATTTT
>few|TRBV29-1|TRBJ2-1|.
CSVAERDNYNEQFF
TGCAGCGTTGCGGAGCGGGACAACTACAATGAGCAGTTCTTC
>few|TRBV20-1|TRBJ1-2|.
CSPPMSEYGYTF
TGCAGTCCTCCGATGTCTGAGTATGGCTACACCTTC
>.|TRBV2|TRBJ2-2|TRBD2
CASTDSGGAAGELFF
TGTGCCAGCACCGACAGCGGGGGGGCCGCCGGGGAGCTGTTTTTT
>few|TRBV15|TRBJ2-7|.
CATSSQLGISEQYF
TGTGCCACCAGCTCTCAATTGGGGATATCCGAGCAGTACTTC
>.|TRBV20-1|TRBJ1-1|.
CSARSWDREAFF
TGCAGTGCTAGATCATGGGACCGCGAGGCTTTCTTT
>.|TRBV7-9|TRBJ1-2|TRBD1
CASSFGDRDGYTF
TGTGCCAGCAGCTTTGGAGACAGGGATGGCTACACCTTC
>.|TRBV10-1|TRBJ2-1|.
CASSVAHRHAASNEQFF
TGCGCCAGCAGTGTCGCCCACCGACATGCCGCTTCGAATGAGCAGTTCTTC
>.|TRBV12-3/TRBV12-4|TRBJ2-7|.
CASSLGPLAEYEQYF
TGTGCCAGCTCCTTGGGCCCACTGGCCGAGTACGAGCAGTACTTC
>.|TRBV12-3/TRBV12-4|TRBJ2-5|.
CASSWGPRPKETQYF
TGTGCCAGCAGTTGGGGGCCAAGACCAAAAGAGACCCAGTACTTC
>.|TRBV12-3/TRBV12-4|TRBJ1-1|.
CASSTGGTWVNTEAFF
TGTGCCAGCAGTACCGGAGGGACTTGGGTGAACACTGAAGCTTTCTTT
>.|TRBV6-5|TRBJ2-5|TRBD1
CASSYGRGHETQYF
TGTGCCAGCAGTTACGGCAGGGGGCACGAGACCCAGTACTTC
>.|TRBV18|TRBJ2-1|.
CASCVDGNEQFF
TGTGCCAGCTGCGTCGATGGGAATGAGCAGTTCTTC
>.|TRBV20-1|TRBJ2-1|TRBD1
CSASRGPYNEQFF
TGCAGTGCTAGTAGGGGGCCCTACAATGAGCAGTTCTTC
>few|TRBV15|TRBJ2-7|TRBD1
CATSRDSPGTGLHEQYF
TGTGCCACCAGCAGAGATTCCCCCGGGACAGGGCTCCACGAGCAGTACTTC
>few|TRBV28|TRBJ2-4|TRBD2
CASSLLADLAKNIQYF
TGTGCCAGCAGTTTACTAGCGGACCTAGCCAAAAACATTCAGTACTTC
>.|TRBV28|TRBJ2-5|.
CASSDAQGLLETQYF
TGTGCCAGCAGTGACGCCCAGGGGCTGTTGGAGACCCAGTACTTC
>once|TRBV6-1|TRBJ1-1|.
CASSDGSSGPKDTEAFF
TGTGCCAGCAGCGACGGTTCCTCGGGTCCGAAAGACACTGAAGCTTTCTTT
>.|TRBV29-1|TRBJ1-1|.
CSVGRPLGSMNTEAFF
TGCAGCGTTGGTCGGCCTTTGGGTAGTATGAACACTGAAGCTTTCTTT
>.|TRBV12-3/TRBV12-4|TRBJ2-1|.
CASTPAGTDYNEQFF
TGTGCCAGCACTCCTGCCGGGACGGACTACAATGAGCAGTTCTTC
>.|TRBV18|TRBJ2-5|TRBD2
CASSPLRGEETQYF
TGTGCCAGCTCACCACTTCGGGGGGAAGAGACCCAGTACTTC
>.|TRBV4-1|TRBJ2-7|.
CASSMYTLYEQYF
TGCGCCAGCAGTATGTACACACTCTACGAGCAGTACTTC
>few|TRBV20-1|TRBJ1-5|.
CSASGDQSNQPQHF
TGCAGTGCTTCAGGGGACCAGAGCAATCAGCCCCAGCATTTT
>.|TRBV3-1|TRBJ2-5|.
CASSLLNRAGRDEQYF
TGTGCCAGCAGCCTCCTAAACCGTGCGGGCCGAGATGAGCAGTACTTC
>.|TRBV20-1|TRBJ1-1|.
CSARDQYSNTEAFF
TGCAGTGCTAGAGATCAGTACAGCAACACTGAAGCTTTCTTT
>.|TRBV3-1|TRBJ1-5|.
CASSQDMQSNQPQHF
TGTGCCAGCAGCCAAGATATGCAGAGCAATCAGCCCCAGCATTTT
>.|TRBV15|TRBJ2-1|.
CATSRDLGPPEQSYNEQFF
TGTGCCACCAGCAGAGATCTGGGGCCCCCTGAGCAGTCCTACAATGAGCAGTTCTTC